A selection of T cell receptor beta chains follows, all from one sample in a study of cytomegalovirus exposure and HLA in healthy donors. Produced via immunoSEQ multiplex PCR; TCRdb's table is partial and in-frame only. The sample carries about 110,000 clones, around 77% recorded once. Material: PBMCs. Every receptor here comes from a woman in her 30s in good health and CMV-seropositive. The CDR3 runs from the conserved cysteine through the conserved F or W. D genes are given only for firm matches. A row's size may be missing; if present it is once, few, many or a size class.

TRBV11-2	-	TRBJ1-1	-	TGTGCCAGCAGCCCCACGGGGGGGGGCACTGAAGCTTTCTTT	CASSPTGGGTEAFF
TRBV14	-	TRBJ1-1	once	TGTGCCAGCACTCGAAAGGGGGGGCGAGGCGGCACTGAAGCTTTCTTT	CASTRKGGRGGTEAFF
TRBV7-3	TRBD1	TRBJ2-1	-	TGTGCCAGCAGCTCGAGACCTGTCGGGACAGGGGTCTACAATGAGCAGTTCTTC	CASSSRPVGTGVYNEQFF
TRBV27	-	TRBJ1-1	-	TGTGCCAGCAGTCTGCTACAGGGAGGGACTGAAGCTTTCTTT	CASSLLQGGTEAFF
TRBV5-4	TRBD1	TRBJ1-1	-	TGTGCCAGCAGCGAGGGAGGACAGGGAGGCACTGAAGCTTTCTTT	CASSEGGQGGTEAFF
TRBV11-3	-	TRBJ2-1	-	TGTGCCAGCAGCTTAGATCGCACGGGTAGCTCCTACAATGAGCAGTTCTTC	CASSLDRTGSSYNEQFF
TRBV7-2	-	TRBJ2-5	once	TGTGCCAGCAGCTTAGGAGGGTCGTCAAGAGGGCAGTACTTC	CASSLGGSSRGQYF
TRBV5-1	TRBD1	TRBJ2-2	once	TGCGCCAGCAGCCTACAGGGGGCTTGGACCGGGGAGCTGTTTTTT	CASSLQGAWTGELFF
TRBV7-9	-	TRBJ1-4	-	TGTGCCAGCAGCTTAGACTATGAAAAACTGTTTTTT	CASSLDYEKLFF
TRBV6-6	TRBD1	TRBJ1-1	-	TGTGCCAGCAGTTACGGACAGGGGGCGGAAACTGAAGCTTTCTTT	CASSYGQGAETEAFF
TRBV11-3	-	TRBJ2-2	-	TGTGCCAGCAGCTTATCGACGGGAGCACCCGGGGAGCTGTTTTTT	CASSLSTGAPGELFF
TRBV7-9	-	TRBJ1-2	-	TGTGCCAGCAGCTTTGGGGAGGTCGGTGATGGCTACACCTTC	CASSFGEVGDGYTF
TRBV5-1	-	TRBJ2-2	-	TGCGCCAGCAGCTTCACAGACACCGGGGAGCTGTTTTTT	CASSFTDTGELFF
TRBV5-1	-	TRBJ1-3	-	TGCGCCAGCAGCTTGGACAGTGCCTCTGGAAACACCATATATTTT	CASSLDSASGNTIYF
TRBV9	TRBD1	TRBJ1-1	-	TGTGCCAGCAGCCCCCGAGTGGGGACAGGGGACACTGAAGCTTTCTTT	CASSPRVGTGDTEAFF
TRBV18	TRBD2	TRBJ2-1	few	TGTGCCAGCTCACCATGGGGGGGCTCCTACAATGAGCAGTTCTTC	CASSPWGGSYNEQFF
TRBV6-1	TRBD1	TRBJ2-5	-	TGTGCCAGCAGCCAGATTGGACAGGGAGGTGAGACCCAGTACTTC	CASSQIGQGGETQYF
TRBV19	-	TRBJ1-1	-	TGTGCCAGTAGTCCGCCGCAGGGCACTGAAGCTTTCTTT	CASSPPQGTEAFF
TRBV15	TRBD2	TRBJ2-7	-	TGTGCCACCGGGAGGGGACTAGCGGAACGGGAGCAGTACTTC	CATGRGLAEREQYF
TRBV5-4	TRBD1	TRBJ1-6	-	TGTGCCAGCAGCGAGGGGACAGGGGGCGTTGCCTCACCCCTCCACTTT	CASSEGTGGVASPLHF
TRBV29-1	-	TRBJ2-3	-	TGCAGCGTTGAAGAGGGTCGGGGAACCACAGATACGCAGTATTTT	CSVEEGRGTTDTQYF
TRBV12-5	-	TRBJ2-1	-	TGTGCTAGTGACCGACCCACAGGGTATGAGCAGTTCTTC	CASDRPTGYEQFF
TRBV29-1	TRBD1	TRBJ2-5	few	TGCAGCGTTGGATATGGACAGGGGGGAGAGGAGACCCAGTACTTC	CSVGYGQGGEETQYF
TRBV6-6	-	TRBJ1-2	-	TGTGCCAGCAGAGTAAGGGCCGGGGGTGGCTACACCTTC	CASRVRAGGGYTF
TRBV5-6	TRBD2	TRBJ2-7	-	TGTGCCAGCAGCAGAGCGGGGACCTACGAGCAGTACTTC	CASSRAGTYEQYF
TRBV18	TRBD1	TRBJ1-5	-	TGTGCCAGCTCACTAACCGGGACAGGAGGTCAGCCCCAGCATTTT	CASSLTGTGGQPQHF
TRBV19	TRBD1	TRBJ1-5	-	TGTGCCAGTAGTCAGTATGGGACAGGGTATCAGCCCCAGCATTTT	CASSQYGTGYQPQHF
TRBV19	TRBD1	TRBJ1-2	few	TGTGCCAGTAGTCTAGGGACAGGGGTCGGCTACACCTTC	CASSLGTGVGYTF
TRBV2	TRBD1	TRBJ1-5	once	TGTGCCAGCAGTAAAATAGGGACAGGGCTTCAGCCCCAGCATTTT	CASSKIGTGLQPQHF
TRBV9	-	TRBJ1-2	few	TGTGCCAGCAGCGTAGGGCCCGGGGAAAGCTATGGCTACACCTTC	CASSVGPGESYGYTF
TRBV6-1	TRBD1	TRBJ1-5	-	TGTGCCAGCAGTGGGACAGGGATGAATCAGCCCCAGCATTTT	CASSGTGMNQPQHF
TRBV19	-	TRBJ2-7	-	TGTGCCAGTAGTATTGGACTTACCTACGAGCAGTACTTC	CASSIGLTYEQYF
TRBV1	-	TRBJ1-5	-	TGCACCAGCAGCCGAACAGGGTTTACTAGGCCCCAGCATTTT	CTSSRTGFTRPQHF
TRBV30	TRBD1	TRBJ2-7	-	TGTGCCTGGATTAAACCGGGACAGGGCAAGTACGAGCAGTACTTC	CAWIKPGQGKYEQYF
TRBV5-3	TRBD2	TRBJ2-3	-	TGTGCCAGAAGCTGTGGACTAGCGGGGGGCGCCCTGGTAGATACGCAGTATTTT	CARSCGLAGGALVDTQYF
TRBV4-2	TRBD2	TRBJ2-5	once	TGTGCCAGCAGTCCCGCCGGGACTAGCGGGAGTATGGGCCAAGAGACCCAGTACTTC	CASSPAGTSGSMGQETQYF
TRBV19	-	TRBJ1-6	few	TGTGCCAGTAGTATTGGGGAGAATCATTCACCCCTCCACTTT	CASSIGENHSPLHF
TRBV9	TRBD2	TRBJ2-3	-	TGTGCCAGCAGCGTAGGCGGGAGTGGAGATACGCAGTATTTT	CASSVGGSGDTQYF
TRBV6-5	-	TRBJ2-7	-	TGTGCCAGCAGTTACGCTCTGGCGGGTGGGAAAGAGCAGTACTTC	CASSYALAGGKEQYF
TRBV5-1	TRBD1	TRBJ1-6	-	TGCGCCAGCAGCACAGGGACAGGGGTTGGATCACCCCTCCACTTT	CASSTGTGVGSPLHF
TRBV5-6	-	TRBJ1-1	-	TGTGCCAGCAGCTTGGTCAGGCTACCTGAAGCTTTCTTT	CASSLVRLPEAFF
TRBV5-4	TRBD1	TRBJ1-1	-	TGTGCCAGCAGCCTAGGACAGGGGGCGCCGGACACTGAAGCTTTCTTT	CASSLGQGAPDTEAFF
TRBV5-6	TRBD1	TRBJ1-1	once	TGTGCCAGCAGCTTGCTCAGGGGGCTGAACACTGAAGCTTTCTTT	CASSLLRGLNTEAFF
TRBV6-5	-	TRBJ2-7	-	TGTGCCAGCTCAGACAGGAGCTCCTACGAGCAGTACTTC	CASSDRSSYEQYF
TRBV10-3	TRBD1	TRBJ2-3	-	TGTGCCATCACCAGACAGGGGATAGATACGCAGTATTTT	CAITRQGIDTQYF
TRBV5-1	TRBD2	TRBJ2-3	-	TGCGCCAGCAGCTCCCATACTAGCGCAGATACGCAGTATTTT	CASSSHTSADTQYF
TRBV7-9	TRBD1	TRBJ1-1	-	TGTGCCAGCAGCACCGACAGGGATGCTGAAGCTTTCTTT	CASSTDRDAEAFF
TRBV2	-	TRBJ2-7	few	TGTGTTTTCAAGGAGAAGACGGCATACGAGCAGTACTTC	CVFKEKTAYEQYF
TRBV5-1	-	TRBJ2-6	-	TGCGCCAGCAGCCCCCCCCCAGGGGGAGGTTATGGGGCCAACGTCCTGACTTTC	CASSPPPGGGYGANVLTF
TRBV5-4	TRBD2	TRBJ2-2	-	TGTGCCAGCAGCTTGGTTAGCGGGAGCCCCACCGGGGAGCTGTTTTTT	CASSLVSGSPTGELFF
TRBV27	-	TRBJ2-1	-	TGTGCCAGCCGAATCGGACAAACCCCCTACAATGAGCAGTTCTTC	CASRIGQTPYNEQFF
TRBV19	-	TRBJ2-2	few	TGTGCCAGTAGAGGGACACCGAACACCGGGGAGCTGTTTTTT	CASRGTPNTGELFF
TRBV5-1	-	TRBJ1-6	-	TGCGCCAGCAGCTTGGACCCGACTGGGTCTGGTTCACCCCTCCACTTT	CASSLDPTGSGSPLHF
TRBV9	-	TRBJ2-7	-	TGTGCCAGCAGCGCCGACCCGTGGGGCGGGAACTACGAGCAGTACTTC	CASSADPWGGNYEQYF
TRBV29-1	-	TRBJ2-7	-	TGCAGCGTTGTCGTGTCGGCCTACGAGCAGTACTTC	CSVVVSAYEQYF
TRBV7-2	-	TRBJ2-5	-	TGTGCCAGCACTGCCGGGCGGGGCACCATGACCCAGTACTTC	CASTAGRGTMTQYF
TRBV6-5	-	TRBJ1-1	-	TGTGCCAGCAAGGAGGGTTGGGCATCCACTGAAGCTTTCTTT	CASKEGWASTEAFF
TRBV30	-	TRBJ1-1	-	TGTGCCTGGAGTGTACAGCAGAACACTGAAGCTTTCTTT	CAWSVQQNTEAFF